This TCR beta chain was recovered during a study of blood T cell repertoires in COVID-19. Germline CDR1 reads SGHVS; CDR2 reads FQNEAQ. The V end was cut by 1 base, the J end by 7 bases, with 5 bases between. This CDR3 spans 11 amino acids. Profiled with immunoSEQ multiplex PCR; TCRdb holds only in-frame clones, not every one. Of some 240,000 clones in the sample, roughly 92% are singletons; the top ten hold more than 0.7%. The rearrangement links TRBV7-8 to TRBJ2-7; D is unresolved. The TCR sequence derives from a man aged 55-75 years with COVID-19, enrolled during active disease. Sequenced input: peripheral blood. CDR3 residues: CASSLGREQYF. As DNA, the CDR3 is TGTGCCAGCAGCTTAGGCAGGGAGCAGTACTTC.